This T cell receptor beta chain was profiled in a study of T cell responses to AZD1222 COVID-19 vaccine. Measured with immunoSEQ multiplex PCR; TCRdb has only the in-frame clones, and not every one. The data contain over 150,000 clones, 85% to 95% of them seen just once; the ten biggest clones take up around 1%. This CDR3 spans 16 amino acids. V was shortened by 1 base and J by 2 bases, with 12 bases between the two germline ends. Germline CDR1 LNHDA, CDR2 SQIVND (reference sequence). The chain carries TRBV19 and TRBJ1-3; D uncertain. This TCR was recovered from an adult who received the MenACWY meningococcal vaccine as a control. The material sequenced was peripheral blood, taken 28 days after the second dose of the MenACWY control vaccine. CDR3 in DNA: TGTGCCAGTAGTATAGTTCAGACCCTCGCTGGAAACACCATATATTTT. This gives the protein CASSIVQTLAGNTIYF.